The 18 T cell receptor beta chains in this list originate from one sample, sequenced in a study of cytomegalovirus exposure and HLA in healthy donors. The PCR was carried out with 60 Vbeta primers and 13 Jbeta primers. TCRdb's copy holds only in-frame clones and misses some; the assay was immunoSEQ multiplex PCR. The sample consists of around 200,000 clones, roughly 80% of them appearing once. Sequenced: PBMCs. These receptors came from a woman in her late teens or twenties in good health and CMV-seronegative.

The chain links TRBV7-2 to TRBJ1-4, with D possibly being TRBD1 (5 bases). The CDR3 extends over 16 amino acids. Germline lookup yields CDR1 SGHTA and CDR2 FQGNSA. V gave up 5 bases and J gave up 8 bases, with 21 bases separating them. The CDR3 DNA sequence: TGTGCCAGCAGCCGATACACCGGGACGGGAGAGGAAAAACTGTTTTTT. Its translation: CASSRYTGTGEEKLFF.

The rearrangement links TRBV30 to TRBJ2-2; no clear D. The CDR3 has 12 residues. Trimming cost V 7 bases and J 1 base, with 7 bases left between them. Germline V gives CDR1 GTSNPN, CDR2 SVGIG (reference sequence). CDR3 coding DNA: TGTGCCTCTCCAGGGAACACCGGGGAGCTGTTTTTT. Translation gives CASPGNTGELFF.

This chain connects TRBV9 to TRBJ2-2, with D maybe TRBD1 (5 bases). CDR1 SGDLS and CDR2 YYNGEE come from the germline V gene. Trimming removed 2 bases at V and 5 bases at J, with 13 bases between. The CDR3 has 15 residues. The CDR3 spells CASSVNPGWTGELFF. The CDR3 nucleotides are TGTGCCAGCAGCGTTAATCCAGGGTGGACCGGGGAGCTGTTTTTT.

The genes are TRBV6-4 and TRBJ1-6, with D possibly TRBD1 on 5 matching bases. The germline V and J ends were trimmed by 4 bases and 7 bases, with 14 bases remaining between them. Germline values: CDR1 MRHNA, CDR2 SNTAGT. The CDR3 runs 15 residues. CDR3 nucleotides: TGTGCCAGCAGTGTCGACAGAGATAAAAATTCACCCCTCCACTTT. Its translation: CASSVDRDKNSPLHF.

This clone was seen only once. CDR3 nucleotides: TGTGCCAGCAACCTACAAGGACAGAACAATGAGCAGTTCTTC. Protein sequence: CASNLQGQNNEQFF. The chain links TRBV7-8 to TRBJ2-1; perhaps TRBD1 as D (6 bases). Trimming removed 7 bases at V and 5 bases at J, with 15 bases between. The V gene's germline CDR1 is SGHVS and CDR2 FQNEAQ. CDR3 length: 14 amino acids.

The chain has TRBV10-2 and TRBJ2-2; D gene ambiguous. The CDR3 runs to 13 residues. Germline CDR1 reads WSHSY; CDR2 reads SAAADI. Trimming took 10 bases from V and 6 from J, leaving 15 bases between them. CDR3 sequence (DNA): TGCGCCAAAGCCAAAAGAGAGGCCGGGGAGCTGTTTTTT. It yields the protein CAKAKREAGELFF.

The chain carries TRBV7-8 and TRBJ1-2; possibly TRBD1 for D (6 bases). CDR1 SGHVS and CDR2 FQNEAQ come from the germline V gene. The CDR3 sequence is 15 residues long. V lost 5 bases to trimming and J lost 4 bases, with 17 bases between them. CDR3 loop: CASSPRKGGFYGYTF. DNA for the CDR3: TGTGCCAGCAGCCCGAGGAAGGGGGGGTTCTATGGCTACACCTTC.

The J gene is TRBJ2-7, the V gene TRBV5-8; D is ambiguous. The CDR3 has 11 amino acids. Germline loops: CDR1 SGHTS, CDR2 YDEGEE. Trimming took 0 bases from V and 6 from J, leaving 4 bases between them. CDR3 nucleotide sequence: TGTGCCAGCAGCTTGGTCCGCGAGCAGTACTTC. Translating it yields CASSLVREQYF.

In its sample, this clone was seen a few times. DNA of the CDR3: TGTGCCAGCAGATGGGGGACTAGCGGCTACGAGCAGTACTTC. Translating it yields CASRWGTSGYEQYF. V gene TRBV2 combines with J gene TRBJ2-7; 11 bases align to TRBD2. The CDR3 loop spans 14 amino acids. Germline-derived CDR1 and CDR2 are SNHLY and FYNNEI. V shed 6 bases, J shed 3 bases, and the junction held 4 bases outside the gene matches.

CDR3: CASSSRGNQPQHF. CDR3 coding DNA: TGTGCCAGCAGCTCTAGGGGAAATCAGCCCCAGCATTTT. V usage is TRBV7-9 and J usage is TRBJ1-5; perhaps TRBD1 as D (5 bases). The germline gives CDR1 SEHNR, CDR2 FQNEAQ (reference sequence). Between the trimmed V and J ends, which lost 4 bases and 4 bases, there was a span of 8 bases. The CDR3 has 13 amino acids.

This chain connects TRBV7-2 to TRBJ2-1; 10 bases are shared with TRBD2. The germline gives CDR1 SGHTA, CDR2 FQGNSA. There are 14 residues in the CDR3. Trimming at V came to 8 bases and at J to 6 bases, leaving 7 bases not matched to a gene. CDR3 sequence reads: CASWGASGSNEQFF. The CDR3 nucleotides read TGTGCCAGCTGGGGAGCTAGCGGGAGCAATGAGCAGTTCTTC.

The V and J genes are TRBV28 and TRBJ2-7, with D possibly being TRBD1 (6 bases). With 4 bases removed from V and 2 bases from J, the gap between germline ends came to 18 bases. This CDR3 has 16 residues. Germline values: CDR1 MDHEN, CDR2 SYDVKM. The CDR3 nucleotides read TGTGCCAGCAGTTCGCCAGGACAGCAACCTCCCTACGAGCAGTACTTC. Protein: CASSSPGQQPPYEQYF.

In this sample, this clone turned up once. The chain employs TRBV5-4 and TRBJ1-2; 8 nucleotides agree with TRBD1. The germline CDR1 and CDR2 sequences are SGHNT and YYREEE (reference sequence). CDR3 length: 15 amino acids. V dropped 4 bases and J dropped 4; count of bases not matched to a gene: 9. The CDR3 reads CASSDDRGYFYGYTF. For the CDR3, the DNA is TGTGCCAGCAGCGACGACAGGGGCTATTTCTATGGCTACACCTTC. Full variable domain (rest looked up from reference TRBV5-4 and TRBJ1-2): ETGVTQSPTHLIKTRGQQVTLRCSSQSGHNTVSWYQQALGQGPQFIFQYYREEENGRGNFPPRFSGLQFPNYSSELNVNALELDDSALYLCASSDDRGYFYGYTFGSGTRLTVV.

The V call is TRBV5-4, the J call TRBJ2-7, with 8 bases aligning to TRBD1. Germline loops: CDR1 SGHNT, CDR2 YYREEE (reference sequence). There are 15 residues in the CDR3. Trimming removed 1 base from V and 2 bases from J; junction bases left unmatched: 5. The CDR3 region has the DNA TGTGCCAGCAGCTTGATGCAGGGGGCAACCTACGAGCAGTACTTC. Protein product: CASSLMQGATYEQYF.

V and J are TRBV7-6 and TRBJ1-5; no clear D gene. Between the trimmed V and J ends, which lost 3 bases and 0 bases, there was a span of 9 bases. CDR3 size: 15 residues. Germline CDR1 and CDR2: SGHVS and FNYEAQ. DNA for the CDR3: TGTGCCAGCAGCTTGGACGGGAATAGCAATCAGCCCCAGCATTTT. Amino acid sequence: CASSLDGNSNQPQHF.

The chain joins TRBV18 to TRBJ2-7, with D tentatively TRBD1 (6 bases). CDR3 length: 17 amino acids. Trimming removed 1 base at V and 2 bases at J, with 18 bases between. Germline assignment: CDR1 KGHSH and CDR2 LQKENI. CDR3 sequence (DNA): TGTGCCAGCTCACCACAACTTCCGGGACACGCAACCTACGAGCAGTACTTC. It translates to CASSPQLPGHATYEQYF.

The V call is TRBV28, the J call TRBJ2-4; a weak D match, TRBD2 (5 bases). Trimming shortened V by 3 bases and J by 2 bases, and 8 bases separated the two germline ends. The length of the CDR3 is 14 residues. Germline-derived CDR1 and CDR2 are MDHEN and SYDVKM. DNA for the CDR3: TGTGCCAGCAGTTTTAGGGAGTCCAAAAACATTCAGTACTTC. Its protein product is CASSFRESKNIQYF.

V and J are TRBV9 and TRBJ1-3; D gene uncertain. V was shortened by 5 bases and J by 0 bases, with 9 bases between the two germline ends. Germline V gives CDR1 SGDLS, CDR2 YYNGEE. The length of the CDR3 is 14 residues. As DNA, the CDR3 is TGTGCCAGCAGTACGAGTCTCTCTGGAAACACCATATATTTT. Protein product: CASSTSLSGNTIYF.